The 11 T cell receptor beta chains reported below all come from one sample, sequenced in a study of shared clonotypes between healthy human individuals. Cells designated naive CD8 were CD45RO-negative and were positively selected for CCR7, with terminally differentiated effector memory CD45RA+ cells excluded. Sequencing used immunoSEQ multiplex PCR; TCRdb keeps in-frame clones, though not all of them. The sample includes around 1.9 million clones, 93% of them seen just once. The source material was naive CD8+ T cells from PBMCs. The receptors derive from a man younger than 35 in good health. Some clones in this sample may be carry-over from other donors' samples.

V usage is TRBV19 and J usage is TRBJ2-7; TRBD2 agrees at 8 bases. Germline V lookup: CDR1 LNHDA, CDR2 SQIVND (reference sequence). V was clipped by 6 bases and J by 6 bases; unmatched bases: 4. The CDR3 is 12 amino acids. This chain's CDR3 is CASSPGGAEQYF. The CDR3, as DNA: TGTGCCAGTAGCCCGGGGGGGGCCGAGCAGTACTTC.

The V gene is TRBV11-2, the J gene TRBJ1-2; possibly TRBD1 for D (6 bases). Germline CDR1 is SGHAT and CDR2 is FQNNGV. The CDR3 extends over 14 amino acids. With 3 bases removed from V and 4 bases from J, the gap between germline ends came to 12 bases. The chain's CDR3 is CASSFGGASYGYTF. The CDR3 DNA reads TGTGCCAGCAGCTTCGGGGGCGCAAGCTATGGCTACACCTTC.

This chain uses TRBV14 with TRBJ2-5; D gene unclear. Germline V gene sequence: CDR1 SGHDN, CDR2 FVKESK. The CDR3 runs to 12 residues. The germline V and J ends were trimmed by 4 bases and 3 bases, with 6 bases remaining between them. The CDR3 DNA is TGTGCCAGCAGCCCGAACAAAGAGACCCAGTACTTC. This codes for CASSPNKETQYF.

The V call is TRBV5-4, the J call TRBJ1-2, with TRBD1 matching over 8 bases. Germline V gives CDR1 SGHNT, CDR2 YYREEE (reference sequence). This CDR3 comprises 14 residues. Germline trimming cut 2 bases from V and 3 bases from J; bases unmatched to any gene: 3. Here the CDR3 reads CASSFSTGDYGYTF. Written as DNA, the CDR3 is TGTGCCAGCAGCTTTTCGACAGGGGACTATGGCTACACCTTC.

J is TRBJ1-4 and V is TRBV28; D call uncertain. The germline gives CDR1 MDHEN, CDR2 SYDVKM. Trimming took 6 bases from V and 0 from J, leaving 11 bases between them. CDR3 length: 15 residues. The CDR3, as DNA: TGTGCCAGCAGCCGACTGGCTACAACTAATGAAAAACTGTTTTTT. Encoded protein: CASSRLATTNEKLFF. The full variable domain, its missing parts supplied by reference TRBV28 and TRBJ1-4, is DVKVTQSSRYLVKRTGEKVFLECVQDMDHENMFWYRQDPGLGLRLIYFSYDVKMKEKGDIPEGYSVSREKKERFSLILESASTNQTSMYLCASSRLATTNEKLFFGSGTQLSVL.

The chain uses TRBV5-4 and TRBJ2-3; 7 nucleotides line up with TRBD2. This CDR3 contains 15 residues. The germline gives CDR1 SGHNT, CDR2 YYREEE (reference sequence). The trim removed 2 bases at V and 2 bases at J, leaving 5 bases unmatched. CDR3 sequence: CASSFRRENTDTQYF. The CDR3 DNA is TGTGCCAGCAGCTTCCGGCGGGAGAACACAGATACGCAGTATTTT.

The chain couples TRBV9 to TRBJ1-1; D not certain. Trimming took off 0 bases at V and 1 base at J, with 10 bases between the two ends. Germline V gene data show CDR1 as SGDLS and CDR2 as YYNGEE. The CDR3 sequence is 15 residues long. The CDR3 DNA reads TGTGCCAGCAGCGTAGGTGAGTTTACGAACACTGAAGCTTTCTTT. This codes for CASSVGEFTNTEAFF. Full variable domain (remainder filled in from reference TRBV9 and TRBJ1-1): DSGVTQTPKHLITATGQRVTLRCSPRSGDLSVYWYQQSLDQGLQFLIQYYNGEERAKGNILERFSAQQFPDLHSELNLSSLELGDSALYFCASSVGEFTNTEAFFGQGTRLTVV.

The V and J genes are TRBV5-4 and TRBJ2-2; D call uncertain. Trimming removed 2 bases from V and 4 bases from J, with 0 bases in between. The CDR3 runs to 11 residues. Germline V gene lookup returns CDR1 SGHNT and CDR2 YYREEE (reference sequence). The CDR3: CASSFTGELFF. The CDR3 region has the DNA TGTGCCAGCAGCTTCACCGGGGAGCTGTTTTTT.

About this clone itself: Other DNA sequences within the sample encode an identical CDR3. The chain links TRBV19 to TRBJ2-1, with TRBD2 matching 7 bases. The CDR3 totals 15 residues. Per the germline V gene, CDR1 is LNHDA and CDR2 is SQIVND (reference sequence). The V gene end was trimmed by 1 base and the J gene end by 4 bases; junction bases not matched to a gene: 4. The CDR3 loop is CASSIVGGPYNEQFF. The CDR3 bases are TGTGCCAGTAGTATAGTGGGAGGGCCGTACAATGAGCAGTTCTTC. The full variable domain, its missing parts supplied by reference TRBV19 and TRBJ2-1, is DGGITQSPKYLFRKEGQNVTLSCEQNLNHDAMYWYRQDPGQGLRLIYYSQIVNDFQKGDIAEGYSVSREKKESFPLTVTSAQKNPTAFYLCASSIVGGPYNEQFFGPGTRLTVL.

In nucleotides, the CDR3 is TGTGCCACCAGCAGCCCCCTCTCTGAAGCTTTCTTT. Its protein product is CATSSPLSEAFF. The chain combines TRBV15 with TRBJ1-1; D gene ambiguous. V shed 3 bases and J shed 6 bases, with 8 bases lying between them. The CDR3 runs 12 residues. Germline CDR1 is LNHNV and CDR2 is YYDKDF (reference sequence).

This clone was seen a handful of times. V usage is TRBV19 and J usage is TRBJ1-1; the D is unclear. The CDR3 consists of 14 residues. Trimming took 3 bases from V and 2 from J, leaving 10 bases between them. Looked up from germline, CDR1 is LNHDA and CDR2 is SQIVND (reference sequence). The CDR3 DNA sequence: TGTGCCAGTAGTATTGTGGAGGGCAACACTGAAGCTTTCTTT. Amino acid sequence: CASSIVEGNTEAFF.